Listed below are T cell receptor beta chains from one sample, sequenced in a study of T-cell reconstitution after alpha-beta-depleted transplantation in children. Via MiXCR, TCRdb re-called the PCR reads, giving one row per CDR3 protein. The table lists 200,000 to 250,000 distinct CDR3 sequences, 8.5% to 10% of them singletons. Sequencing used PBMCs from the stem cell graft donor, obtained from the stem cell graft. All receptors come from a human donor who donated a stem cell graft to a child with acute lymphoblastic leukemia. Each CDR3 is given with its conserved first and last residue. D genes are given only for firm matches. The size of a clone is reported for some rows only, either as once, few or many, or as a class for expanded clones.

TRBV25-1,TRBJ2-1,.,TRBD1,TGTGCCAGCAGTGGGATCCGGGACAGGGATTGTGAGCAGTTCTTC,CASSGIRDRDCEQFF
TRBV7-9,TRBJ1-4,few,.,TGTGCCAGCAGCTTAGTTGCTGGTGGGGAAAAACTGTTTTTT,CASSLVAGGEKLFF
TRBV20-1,TRBJ1-1,.,.,TGCAGCCCAAAGGACGGGAACACTGAAGCTTTCTTT,CSPKDGNTEAFF
TRBV29-1,TRBJ2-3,many,.,TGCAGCGTTGAAGACGTCCCCTTCACAGATACGCAGTATTTT,CSVEDVPFTDTQYF
TRBV20-1,TRBJ2-7,many,.,TGCAGTGCTAGACCGGACCCCTACGAGCAGTACTTC,CSARPDPYEQYF
TRBV6-5,TRBJ1-2,few,.,TGTGCCAGCAGTTACCGTCTCACTCAAAACTATGGCTACACCTTC,CASSYRLTQNYGYTF
TRBV6-5,TRBJ2-3,.,.,TGTGCCAGCAGTTACGGGGACAGCACAGATACGCAGTATTTT,CASSYGDSTDTQYF
TRBV2,TRBJ1-4,few,.,TGTGCCAGCAGTGAAGTAGGACATGAAGGAGAAAAACTGTTTTTT,CASSEVGHEGEKLFF
TRBV5-1,TRBJ2-5,.,.,TGCGCCAGCAGCTTCACAGGAACCTCCCAAGAGACCCAGTACTTC,CASSFTGTSQETQYF
TRBV7-9,TRBJ2-5,many,TRBD2,TGTGCCAGCAGCCCGATAGCGGGGTCGGGCCAAGAGACCCAGTACTTC,CASSPIAGSGQETQYF
TRBV5-1,TRBJ2-1,.,.,TGCGCCAGCAGCTTGTCTTCAACGGGCGGGCAGTTCTTC,CASSLSSTGGQFF
TRBV6-5,TRBJ2-1,.,TRBD2,TGTGCCAGCAGTTACCTTCCTAGCGGGGCGGGTGAGCAGTTCTTC,CASSYLPSGAGEQFF
TRBV14,TRBJ2-5,.,TRBD1,TGTGCCAGCAGCCGAATAGGGGGCCGGGAGACCCAGTACTTC,CASSRIGGRETQYF
TRBV9,TRBJ1-2,few,.,TGTGCCAGCAGCGCCTCTTTACGTAGGGACCGTGATAACTATGGCTACACCTTC,CASSASLRRDRDNYGYTF
TRBV4-2,TRBJ2-5,few,.,TGTGCCAGCAGCCACGAACCAGCAGGGATCCAAGAGACCCAGTACTTC,CASSHEPAGIQETQYF
TRBV12-3/TRBV12-4,TRBJ1-1,many,.,TGTGCCAGCAGTTTAGGAGATAAAGCTTTCTTT,CASSLGDKAFF
TRBV12-3/TRBV12-4,TRBJ2-3,many,TRBD2,TGTGCCAGCAGTTCGACTAGCGGGGGAAGTAGCACAGATACGCAGTATTTT,CASSSTSGGSSTDTQYF
TRBV11-2,TRBJ2-3,.,.,TGTGCCAGCAGCTTAGTTACCAGTAGCACAGATACGCAGTATTTT,CASSLVTSSTDTQYF
TRBV7-2,TRBJ2-1,.,TRBD2,TGTGCCAGCAGCTTAGTGGCTAGCGGGGTTTACAATGAGCAGTTCTTC,CASSLVASGVYNEQFF
TRBV5-1,TRBJ2-3,many,.,TGCGCCAGCAGCTTGGCCTCACAGAGAACAGATACGCAGTATTTT,CASSLASQRTDTQYF
TRBV29-1,TRBJ2-3,.,.,TGCAGCGTTGTAACAAGAAGAATCGCAGATACGCAGTATTTT,CSVVTRRIADTQYF
TRBV29-1,TRBJ2-7,many,.,TGCAGCGTTGAAGATCATAGCGCACCTACCTACGAGCAGTACTTC,CSVEDHSAPTYEQYF
TRBV27,TRBJ1-2,.,.,TGTGCCAGCAGTGCAACAGGCGGATGGGACTATGGCTACACCTTC,CASSATGGWDYGYTF
TRBV27,TRBJ2-7,.,TRBD1,TGTGCCAGCACCCCTAGACAGGGTAACTACGAGCAGTACTTC,CASTPRQGNYEQYF
TRBV19,TRBJ2-3,few,.,TGTGCCAGTAATACTCCGGGTACCACAGATACGCAGTATTTT,CASNTPGTTDTQYF
TRBV12-2,TRBJ2-3,.,.,TGTGCAAGTCGCTTAGCGCAGGGCTGCACAGATACGCAGTATTTT,CASRLAQGCTDTQYF
TRBV10-3,TRBJ2-7,few,.,TGTGCCATCAGTGAGTCGGGATACGAGCAGTACTTC,CAISESGYEQYF
TRBV12-3/TRBV12-4,TRBJ1-1,.,.,TGTGCCAGCAGGGAGACATCTGGTCTTACTGAAGCTTTCTTT,CASRETSGLTEAFF
TRBV7-8,TRBJ2-7,.,TRBD2,TGTGCCAGCAGCCACCCCAGACTAGCGGGGGTCGGATTCTTCTACGAGCAGTACTTC,CASSHPRLAGVGFFYEQYF
TRBV27,TRBJ1-1,.,.,TGTGCCAGCAGTTTTCGGGGCCCGGGTGGGGGATCCACTGAAGCTTTCTTT,CASSFRGPGGGSTEAFF